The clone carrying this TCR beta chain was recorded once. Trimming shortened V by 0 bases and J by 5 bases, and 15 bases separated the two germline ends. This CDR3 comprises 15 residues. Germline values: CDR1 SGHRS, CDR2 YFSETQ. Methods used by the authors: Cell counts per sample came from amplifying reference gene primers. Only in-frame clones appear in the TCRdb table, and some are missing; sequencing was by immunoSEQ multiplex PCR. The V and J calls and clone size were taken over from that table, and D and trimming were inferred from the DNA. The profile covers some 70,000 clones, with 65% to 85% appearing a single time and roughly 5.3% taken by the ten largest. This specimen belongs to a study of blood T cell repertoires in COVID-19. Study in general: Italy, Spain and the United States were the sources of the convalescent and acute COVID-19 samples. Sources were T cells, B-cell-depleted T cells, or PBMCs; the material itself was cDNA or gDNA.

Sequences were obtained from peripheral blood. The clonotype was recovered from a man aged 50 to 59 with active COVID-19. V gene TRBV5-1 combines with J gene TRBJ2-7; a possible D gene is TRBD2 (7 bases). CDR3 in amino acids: CASSLEGGVPDEQYF. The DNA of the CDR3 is TGCGCCAGCAGCTTGGAGGGGGGGGTCCCCGACGAGCAGTACTTC.